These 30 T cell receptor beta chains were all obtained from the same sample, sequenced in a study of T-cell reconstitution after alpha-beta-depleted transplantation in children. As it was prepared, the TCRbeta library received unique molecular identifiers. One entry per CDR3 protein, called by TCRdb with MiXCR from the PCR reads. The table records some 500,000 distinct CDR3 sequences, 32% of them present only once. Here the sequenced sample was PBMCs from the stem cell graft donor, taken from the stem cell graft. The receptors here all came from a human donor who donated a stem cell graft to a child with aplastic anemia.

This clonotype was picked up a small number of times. CDR3: CASTAVTSPETQYF. The CDR3 DNA is TGTGCCAGCACCGCTGTGACTAGCCCGGAGACCCAGTACTTC. This rearrangement joins TRBV6-2 or TRBV6-3 to TRBJ2-5, with 7 bases identical to TRBD2. This CDR3 is built from 14 residues. Germline V gives CDR1 MNHEY, CDR2 SVGEGT. Unmatched junction bases numbered 10, after V lost 7 bases and J lost 5 bases.

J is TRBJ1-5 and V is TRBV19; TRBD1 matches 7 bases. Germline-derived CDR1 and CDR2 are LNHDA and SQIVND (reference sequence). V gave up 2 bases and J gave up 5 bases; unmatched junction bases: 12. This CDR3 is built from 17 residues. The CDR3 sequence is CASSIRRTGDGYQPQHF. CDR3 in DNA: TGTGCCAGTAGTATAAGGAGGACAGGCGACGGATATCAGCCCCAGCATTTT.

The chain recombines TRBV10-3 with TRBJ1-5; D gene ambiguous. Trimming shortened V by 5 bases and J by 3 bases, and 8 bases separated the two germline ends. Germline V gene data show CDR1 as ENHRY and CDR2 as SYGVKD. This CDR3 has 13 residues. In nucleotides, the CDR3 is TGTGCCATCAGTACCGGGGTCAATCAGCCCCAGCATTTT. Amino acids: CAISTGVNQPQHF.

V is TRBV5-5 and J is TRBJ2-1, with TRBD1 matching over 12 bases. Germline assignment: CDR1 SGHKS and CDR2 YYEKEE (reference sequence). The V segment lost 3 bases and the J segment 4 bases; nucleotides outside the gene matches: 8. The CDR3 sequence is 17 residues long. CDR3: CASSSTGTGGSYNEQFF. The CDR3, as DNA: TGTGCCAGCAGCTCGACCGGGACAGGGGGCAGTTACAATGAGCAGTTCTTC.

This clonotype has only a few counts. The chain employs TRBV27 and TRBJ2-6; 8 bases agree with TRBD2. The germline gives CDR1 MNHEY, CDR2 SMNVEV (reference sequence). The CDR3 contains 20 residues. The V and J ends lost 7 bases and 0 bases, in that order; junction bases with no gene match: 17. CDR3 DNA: TGTGCCAGCACCCAACTACCTGGCGGGGGGTTTATCTCTGGGGCCAACGTCCTGACTTTC. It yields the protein CASTQLPGGGFISGANVLTF. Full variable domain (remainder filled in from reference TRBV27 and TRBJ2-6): EAQVTQNPRYLITVTGKKLTVTCSQNMNHEYMSWYRQDPGLGLRQIYYSMNVEVTDKGDVPEGYKVSRKEKRNFPLILESPSPNQTSLYFCASTQLPGGGFISGANVLTFGAGSRLTVL.

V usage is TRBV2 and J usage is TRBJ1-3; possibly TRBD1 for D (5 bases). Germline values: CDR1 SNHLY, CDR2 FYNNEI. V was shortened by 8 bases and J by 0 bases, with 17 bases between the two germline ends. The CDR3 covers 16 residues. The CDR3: CASGEGRANSGNTIYF. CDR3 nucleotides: TGTGCCAGCGGAGAGGGGAGGGCGAACTCTGGAAACACCATATATTTT.

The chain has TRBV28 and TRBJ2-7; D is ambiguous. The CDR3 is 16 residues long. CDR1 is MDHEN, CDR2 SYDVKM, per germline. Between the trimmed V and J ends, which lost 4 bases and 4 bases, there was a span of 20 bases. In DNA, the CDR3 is TGTGCCAGCAGTTCACAAGCCCAACTCACAACTTACGAGCAGTACGTC. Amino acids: CASSSQAQLTTYEQYV.

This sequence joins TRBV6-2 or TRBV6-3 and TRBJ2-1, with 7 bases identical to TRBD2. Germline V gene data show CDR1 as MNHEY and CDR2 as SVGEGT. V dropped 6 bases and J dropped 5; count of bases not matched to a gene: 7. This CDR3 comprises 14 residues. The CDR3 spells CASRDLAADNEQFF. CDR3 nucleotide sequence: TGTGCCAGCAGGGATCTAGCGGCGGACAATGAGCAGTTCTTC.

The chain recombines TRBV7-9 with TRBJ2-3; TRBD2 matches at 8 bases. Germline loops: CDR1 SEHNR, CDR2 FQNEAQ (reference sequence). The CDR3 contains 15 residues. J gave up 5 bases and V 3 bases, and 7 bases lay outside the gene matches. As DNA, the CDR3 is TGTGCCAGCAGCTTTGCAGCGGGAGTAGGAGATACGCAGTATTTT. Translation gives CASSFAAGVGDTQYF.

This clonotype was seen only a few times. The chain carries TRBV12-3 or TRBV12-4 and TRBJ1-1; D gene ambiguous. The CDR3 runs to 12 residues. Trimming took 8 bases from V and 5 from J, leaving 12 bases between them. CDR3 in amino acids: CASRLSGTEAFF. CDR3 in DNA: TGTGCCAGCCGCCTGTCGGGGACTGAAGCTTTCTTT.

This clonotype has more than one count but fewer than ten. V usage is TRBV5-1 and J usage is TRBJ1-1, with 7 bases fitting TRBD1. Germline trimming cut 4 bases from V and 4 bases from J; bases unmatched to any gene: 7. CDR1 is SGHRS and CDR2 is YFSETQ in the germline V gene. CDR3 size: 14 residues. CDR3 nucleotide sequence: TGCGCCAGCAGCAGGGGCCCAGGGGGCACTGAAGCTTTCTTT. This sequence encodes CASSRGPGGTEAFF.

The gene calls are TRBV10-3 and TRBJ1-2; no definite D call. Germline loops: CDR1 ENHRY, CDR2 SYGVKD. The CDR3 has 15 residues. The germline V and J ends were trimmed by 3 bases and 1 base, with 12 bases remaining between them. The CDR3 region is CAISESGSFNYGYTF. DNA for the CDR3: TGTGCCATCAGTGAATCGGGATCCTTTAACTATGGCTACACCTTC.

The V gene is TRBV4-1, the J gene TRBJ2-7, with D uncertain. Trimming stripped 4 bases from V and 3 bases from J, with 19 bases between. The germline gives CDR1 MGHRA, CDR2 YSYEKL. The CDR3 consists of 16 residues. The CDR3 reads CASSLIPGLGFYEQYV. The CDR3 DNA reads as TGCGCCAGCAGCCTGATTCCCGGGCTGGGGTTCTACGAGCAGTACGTC.

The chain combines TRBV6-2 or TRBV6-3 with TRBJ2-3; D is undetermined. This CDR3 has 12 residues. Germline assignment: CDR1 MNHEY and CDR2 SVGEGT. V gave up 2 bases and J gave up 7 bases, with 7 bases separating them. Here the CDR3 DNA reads TGTGCCAGCAGTTACCCACCTAATACGCAGTATTTT. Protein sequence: CASSYPPNTQYF.

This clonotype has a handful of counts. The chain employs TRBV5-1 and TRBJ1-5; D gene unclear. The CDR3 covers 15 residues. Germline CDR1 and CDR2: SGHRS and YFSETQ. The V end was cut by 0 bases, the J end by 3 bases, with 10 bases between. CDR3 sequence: CASSLGGRINQPQHF. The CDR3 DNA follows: TGCGCCAGCAGCTTGGGCGGGCGGATCAATCAGCCCCAGCATTTT. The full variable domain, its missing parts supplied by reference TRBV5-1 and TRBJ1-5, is KAGVTQTPRYLIKTRGQQVTLSCSPISGHRSVSWYQQTPGQGLQFLFEYFSETQRNKGNFPGRFSGRQFSNSRSEMNVSTLELGDSALYLCASSLGGRINQPQHFGDGTRLSIL.

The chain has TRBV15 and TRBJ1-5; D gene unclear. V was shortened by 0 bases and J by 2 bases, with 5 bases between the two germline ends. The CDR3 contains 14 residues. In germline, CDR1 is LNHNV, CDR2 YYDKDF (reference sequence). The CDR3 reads CATSRDPGNQPQHF. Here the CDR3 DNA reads TGTGCCACCAGCAGAGATCCGGGCAATCAGCCCCAGCATTTT.

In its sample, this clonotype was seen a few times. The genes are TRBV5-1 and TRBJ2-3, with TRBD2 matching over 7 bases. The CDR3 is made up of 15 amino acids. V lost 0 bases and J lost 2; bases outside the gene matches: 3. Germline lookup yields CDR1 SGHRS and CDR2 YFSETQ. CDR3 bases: TGCGCCAGCAGCTTGGAACTAGCGAACACAGATACGCAGTATTTT. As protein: CASSLELANTDTQYF.

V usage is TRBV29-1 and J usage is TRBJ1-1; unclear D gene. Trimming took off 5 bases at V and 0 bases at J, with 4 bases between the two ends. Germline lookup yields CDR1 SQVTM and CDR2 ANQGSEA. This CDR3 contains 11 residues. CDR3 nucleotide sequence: TGCAGCGTTCGACTGAACACTGAAGCTTTCTTT. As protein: CSVRLNTEAFF.

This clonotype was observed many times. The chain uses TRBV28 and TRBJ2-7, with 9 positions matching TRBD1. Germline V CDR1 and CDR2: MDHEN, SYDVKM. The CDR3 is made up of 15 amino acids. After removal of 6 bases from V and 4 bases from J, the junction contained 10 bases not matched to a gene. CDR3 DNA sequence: TGTGCCAGCAGCTACCGGGGACAGGGACCTTACGAGCAGTACTTC. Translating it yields CASSYRGQGPYEQYF. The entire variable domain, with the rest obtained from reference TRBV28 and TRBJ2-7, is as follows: DVKVTQSSRYLVKRTGEKVFLECVQDMDHENMFWYRQDPGLGLRLIYFSYDVKMKEKGDIPEGYSVSREKKERFSLILESASTNQTSMYLCASSYRGQGPYEQYFGPGTRLTVT.

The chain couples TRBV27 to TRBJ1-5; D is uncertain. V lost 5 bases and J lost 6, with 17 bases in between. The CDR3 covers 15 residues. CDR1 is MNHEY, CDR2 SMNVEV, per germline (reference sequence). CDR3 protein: CASSPDGRRSQPQHF. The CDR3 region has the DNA TGTGCCAGCAGTCCCGATGGGAGACGCAGTCAGCCCCAGCATTTT.

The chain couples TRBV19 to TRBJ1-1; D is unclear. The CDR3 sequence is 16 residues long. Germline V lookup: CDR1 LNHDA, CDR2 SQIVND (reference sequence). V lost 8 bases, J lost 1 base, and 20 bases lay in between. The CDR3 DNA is TGTGCCAGTGGAAATCTGGGCTTCCGGGGGAACACTGAAGCTTTCTTT. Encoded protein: CASGNLGFRGNTEAFF.

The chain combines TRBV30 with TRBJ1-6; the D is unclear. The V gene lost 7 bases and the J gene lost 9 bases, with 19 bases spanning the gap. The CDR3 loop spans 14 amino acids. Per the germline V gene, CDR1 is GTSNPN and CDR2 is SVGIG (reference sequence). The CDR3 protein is CASEGRRWPSPLHF. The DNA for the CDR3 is TGTGCCTCCGAGGGTCGGCGATGGCCTTCACCCCTCCACTTT.

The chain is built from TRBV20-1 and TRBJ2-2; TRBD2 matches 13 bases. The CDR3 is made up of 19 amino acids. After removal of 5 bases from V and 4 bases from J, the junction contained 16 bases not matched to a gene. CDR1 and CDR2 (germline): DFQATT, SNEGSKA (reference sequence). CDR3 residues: CSAFDPDQTSGRRTGELFF. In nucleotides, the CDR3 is TGCAGTGCTTTTGACCCTGATCAGACTAGCGGGAGGCGCACCGGGGAGCTGTTTTTT.

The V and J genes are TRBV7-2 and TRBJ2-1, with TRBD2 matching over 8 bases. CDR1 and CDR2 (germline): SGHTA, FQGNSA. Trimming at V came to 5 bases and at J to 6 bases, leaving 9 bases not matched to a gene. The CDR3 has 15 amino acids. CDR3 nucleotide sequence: TGTGCCAGCAGCCCTCACAGCGGGAGCGTCAATGAGCAGTTCTTC. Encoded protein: CASSPHSGSVNEQFF.

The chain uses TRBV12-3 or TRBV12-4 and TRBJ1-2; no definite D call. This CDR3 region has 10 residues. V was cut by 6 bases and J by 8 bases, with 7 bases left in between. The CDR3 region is CASSPPGYTF. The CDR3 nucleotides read TGTGCCAGCAGCCCGCCGGGCTACACCTTC.

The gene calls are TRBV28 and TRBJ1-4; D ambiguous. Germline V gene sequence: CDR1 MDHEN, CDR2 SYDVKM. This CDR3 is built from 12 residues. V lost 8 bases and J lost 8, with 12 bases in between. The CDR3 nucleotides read TGTGCCAGCTGGGCGGGTCGGGAAAAACTGTTTTTT. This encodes CASWAGREKLFF.

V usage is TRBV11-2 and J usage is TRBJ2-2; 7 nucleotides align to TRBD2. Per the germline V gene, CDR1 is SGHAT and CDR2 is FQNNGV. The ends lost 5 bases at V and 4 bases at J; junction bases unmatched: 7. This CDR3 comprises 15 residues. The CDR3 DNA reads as TGTGCCAGCAGCCCCCGGACTAGTCGCACCGGGGAGCTGTTTTTT. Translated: CASSPRTSRTGELFF.

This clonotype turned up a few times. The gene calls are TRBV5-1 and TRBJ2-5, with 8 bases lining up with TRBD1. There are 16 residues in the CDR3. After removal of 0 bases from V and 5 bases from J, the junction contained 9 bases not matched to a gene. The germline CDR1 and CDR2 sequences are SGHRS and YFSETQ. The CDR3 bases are TGCGCCAGCAGCTTGGCCGGACAGGGAGACGTCGAGACCCAGTACTTC. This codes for CASSLAGQGDVETQYF.

The DNA of the CDR3 is TGCGCCAGCAGTCAACACGGGACTAGCGGGAGGGCTCTGCCACATGAGCAGTTCTTC. Protein: CASSQHGTSGRALPHEQFF. This chain joins TRBV23-1 and TRBJ2-1; TRBD2 matches 16 bases. TRBV23-1 is recorded as an ORF, its role being uncertain. The CDR3 loop spans 19 amino acids. Losses at the gene ends were 2 bases for V and 8 bases for J; bases not matched to a gene: 12.

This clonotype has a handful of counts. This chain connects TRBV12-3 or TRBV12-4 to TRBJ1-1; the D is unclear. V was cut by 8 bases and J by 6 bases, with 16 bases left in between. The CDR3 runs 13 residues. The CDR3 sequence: CASWLGRNAEAFF. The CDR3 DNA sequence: TGTGCCAGCTGGTTAGGGCGCAACGCTGAAGCTTTCTTT.